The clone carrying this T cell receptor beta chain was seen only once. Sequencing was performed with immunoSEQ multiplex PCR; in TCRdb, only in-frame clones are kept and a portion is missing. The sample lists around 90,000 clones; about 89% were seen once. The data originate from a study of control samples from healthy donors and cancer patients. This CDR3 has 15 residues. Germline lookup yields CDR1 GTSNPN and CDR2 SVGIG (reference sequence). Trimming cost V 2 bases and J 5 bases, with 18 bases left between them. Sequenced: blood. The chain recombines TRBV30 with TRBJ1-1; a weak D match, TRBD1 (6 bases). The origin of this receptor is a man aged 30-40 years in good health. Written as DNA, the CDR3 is TGTGCCTGGAGTCCTTCACAGGGTTTAGTGACTGAAGCTTTCTTT. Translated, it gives CAWSPSQGLVTEAFF.